This T cell receptor (beta chain) is drawn from a study of OX40 agonist ivuxolimab in advanced cancers. Study at large: Of the participants, 40% had some prior anti-PD-1, anti-PD-L1 or anti-CTLA-4 therapy, which was allowed. Three patients showed partial responses: one hepatocellular carcinoma and two cutaneous melanoma cases. Whole-study findings and limits: Undetermined was the antigen specificity of the expanded peripheral T cells. The study observed clonal expansion of CD4+ and CD8+ blood T cells by week 6 at 0.1 to 3.0 mg/kg.

Germline values: CDR1 GTSNPN, CDR2 SVGIG (reference sequence). Trimming pared 4 bases from V and 7 bases from J, leaving 20 bases between. The CDR3 loop spans 14 amino acids. As to this clone: The antigen remains unidentified.

TCRdb's table, derived via immunoSEQ multiplex PCR, lists solely in-frame clones and lacks some. The sample has about 83,000 clones, roughly 88% seen once. Here the sequenced sample was CD4+ or CD8+ T cells sorted from blood, taken in a trial of the OX40 agonist ivuxolimab. The rearrangement links TRBV30 to TRBJ2-7; TRBD1 or TRBD2 may be the D gene (5 bases each). This TCR came from an adult with an advanced solid tumor such as melanoma, head and neck, liver or kidney cancer. The chain's CDR3 is CAWNPADPGREQYF. In DNA form, the CDR3 reads TGTGCCTGGAATCCCGCGGACCCAGGGAGAGAGCAGTACTTC. Variable domain in full (rest from reference TRBV30 and TRBJ2-7): SQTIHQWPATLVQPVGSPLSLECTVEGTSNPNLYWYRQAAGRGLQLLFYSVGIGQISSEVPQNLSASRPQDRQFILSSKKLLLSDSGFYLCAWNPADPGREQYFGPGTRLTVT.